This T cell receptor beta chain originates from a study of a mutant IDH1 vaccine in newly diagnosed glioma. Whole-study context: Following radiotherapy alone, or alongside temozolomide cycles, vaccination was started after an interval of 4-6 weeks. Among treated patients, about 62% were male and around 40% female, and mean age was about 40 years.

The junction had 7 bases not matched to a gene; V was cut back by 5 bases and J by 7 bases. The CDR3 length is 15 residues. Germline V CDR1 and CDR2: SGHTA, FQGNSA. The time point was: week 5, during vaccination. Every vaccine dose comprised 300 ug of mutant IDH1 20-mer peptide plus topical imiquimod. Some clones are missing from TCRdb's copy, which holds only in-frame ones; the method was immunoSEQ multiplex PCR. The data show about 26,000 clones, with 65% to 85% seen just once and 6% to 8.5% held by the top ten. As concerns this clone: Its antigen is not identified.

The TCR sequence derives from a man aged 40-55 years with glioma. Some clones in this sample may be carry-over from other donors' samples. J is TRBJ1-4 and V is TRBV7-2; 10 bases line up with TRBD1. The sequencing used PBMCs, collected from a glioma patient whose treatment included an IDH1 peptide vaccine. The CDR3 reads CASSPRTGGFEKLFF. The CDR3 nucleotides are TGTGCCAGCAGCCCGAGGACAGGGGGATTTGAAAAACTGTTTTTT.